This entry describes one T cell receptor (beta chain). An end of the junction differs from the germline gene, which may be a read error. 60 Vbeta and 13 Jbeta primers were used in PCR. Sequenced by immunoSEQ multiplex PCR; TCRdb stores in-frame clones only, minus some. Here the sample spans 100,000 to 150,000 clones, 65% to 80% being singletons. These data originate in a study of cytomegalovirus exposure and HLA in healthy donors. The sequenced sample was PBMCs. This TCR was sampled from a male donor in good health and CMV-seropositive.

CDR3 residues: CASSDDRGPQPF. In DNA form, the CDR3 reads TGTGCCAGCAGTGACGACAGGGGCCCTCAACCCTTC. The chain has TRBV6-1 and TRBJ1-2, with 8 positions matching TRBD1. The CDR3 sequence is 12 residues long. Per the germline V gene, CDR1 is MNHNS and CDR2 is SASEGT.